Below, 26 T cell receptor beta chains from the same sample are listed, as sequenced in a study of human thymus T cells (dated by TCRdb to 2020 to 2022). Library construction relied on the immunoSEQ multiplex PCR assay. TCRdb's version of the immuneACCESS table is confined to in-frame rearrangements and falls short of the full clone set. An unresolved V gene accounts for under half of the shortfall where checked; the remainder is of unknown origin. For this sample the table gives under 150,000 clones, of which around 95% were detected only once. 0.024% of the sample is in the top ten clones. Thymus tissue was obtained as surgical resects removed during corrective cardiac surgery. Sequenced input: thymus tissue. The receptors derive from a boy younger than two with a congenital heart defect but otherwise immunologically healthy.

The chain links TRBV7-2 to TRBJ2-3; 8 bases fit TRBD2. The CDR3 totals 17 residues. Trimming removed 1 base from V and 2 bases from J; junction bases left unmatched: 8. CDR1 is SGHTA, CDR2 FQGNSA, per germline. This CDR3 reads CASSLDAGTRPTDTQYF. The CDR3 coding sequence is TGTGCCAGCAGCTTAGACGCAGGGACTAGGCCCACAGATACGCAGTATTTT.

The chain combines TRBV7-2 with TRBJ2-3; 7 nucleotides line up with TRBD2. From germline, CDR1 is SGHTA and CDR2 FQGNSA. V lost 5 bases, J lost 2 bases, and 10 bases stayed unmatched. The CDR3 extends over 16 amino acids. The CDR3 here is CASSLGGTTLTDTQYF. For the CDR3, the DNA is TGTGCCAGCAGCCTGGGCGGGACTACACTCACAGATACGCAGTATTTT.

The chain carries TRBV7-8 and TRBJ1-2; weak D call: TRBD1 (6 bases). Trimming pared 6 bases from V and 3 bases from J, leaving 29 bases between. The germline CDR1 and CDR2 sequences are SGHVS and FQNEAQ. This CDR3 comprises 19 residues. CDR3 DNA sequence: TGTGCCAGCAGTTTCCGGTCGCCCAGGGGATTCCTAATGGACTATGGCTACACCTTC. This translates into CASSFRSPRGFLMDYGYTF.

This CDR3 is CSVGDRSRSYGYTF. DNA of the CDR3: TGCAGCGTTGGGGACAGGTCCCGGAGCTATGGCTACACCTTC. The chain employs TRBV29-1 and TRBJ1-2, with 8 bases that match TRBD1. V shed 4 bases, J shed 4 bases, and the junction held 8 bases outside the gene matches. This CDR3 is built from 14 residues. The V gene's germline CDR1 is SQVTM and CDR2 ANQGSEA.

J is TRBJ1-2 and V is TRBV4-3, with 12 bases lining up with TRBD1. Germline trimming cut 2 bases from V and 0 bases from J; bases unmatched to any gene: 7. Germline V gene lookup returns CDR1 LGHNA and CDR2 YSLEER. CDR3 length: 18 amino acids. The CDR3 spells CASSQRAGDRGPNYGYTF. For the CDR3, the DNA is TGCGCCAGCAGCCAAAGGGCGGGGGACAGGGGGCCTAACTATGGCTACACCTTC.

The chain joins TRBV5-1 to TRBJ2-1, with 7 positions matching TRBD1. Germline-derived CDR1 and CDR2 are SGHRS and YFSETQ. V lost 1 base and J lost 14; bases outside the gene matches: 9. The CDR3 runs to 13 residues. CDR3 coding DNA: TGCGCCAGCAGCTTGATTATGCCGGGACAGAAGTTCTTC. This gives the protein CASSLIMPGQKFF.

The J gene is TRBJ1-2, the V gene TRBV27, with D perhaps TRBD1 (5 bases). CDR1 and CDR2 from the germline V gene are MNHEY and SMNVEV (reference sequence). CDR3 length: 15 residues. Trimming shortened V by 5 bases and J by 1 base, and 14 bases separated the two germline ends. CDR3 coding DNA: TGTGCCAGCAGTCCGACGGGACCGAATAACTATGGCTACACCTTC. Translating gives CASSPTGPNNYGYTF.

V and J are TRBV28 and TRBJ1-2; 7 positions agree with TRBD1. The CDR3 has 14 residues. The V gene's germline CDR1 is MDHEN and CDR2 SYDVKM. Trimming took 8 bases from V and 3 from J; bases not matched to a gene: 9. The CDR3 here is CASGQGGADYGYTF. The DNA of the CDR3 is TGTGCCAGCGGGCAGGGGGGCGCCGACTATGGCTACACCTTC.

The rearrangement uses TRBV29-1 and TRBJ1-2, with 9 bases matching TRBD1. CDR1 and CDR2 (germline): SQVTM, ANQGSEA. J gave up 3 bases and V 7 bases, and 3 bases lay outside the gene matches. This CDR3 comprises 12 residues. The CDR3, as DNA: TGCAGCGGAAGACAGGGGGACTATGGCTACACCTTC. Translation gives CSGRQGDYGYTF.

The chain carries TRBV4-3 and TRBJ2-2; the match to TRBD2 covers 7 bases. The CDR3 extends over 15 amino acids. Germline V CDR1 and CDR2: LGHNA, YSLEER. Trimming took 4 bases from V and 7 from J; bases not matched to a gene: 9. The CDR3 nucleotides are TGCGCCAGCAGCCCCCGGGAGGCCATTGACGGGGAGCTGTTTTTT. It specifies CASSPREAIDGELFF.

To note about this clone: The sample has other DNA sequences that encode this CDR3 too. This chain joins TRBV6-1 and TRBJ1-2; 8 nucleotides agree with TRBD1. The germline CDR1 and CDR2 sequences are MNHNS and SASEGT. V was clipped by 1 base and J by 6 bases; unmatched bases: 4. The CDR3 consists of 14 residues. The CDR3 region is CASSEEDREDGYTF. The CDR3 coding sequence is TGTGCCAGCAGTGAAGAGGACAGGGAGGATGGCTACACCTTC.

The rearrangement uses TRBV7-9 and TRBJ2-3; the D is unclear. The CDR3 has 15 residues. CDR1 and CDR2 (germline): SEHNR, FQNEAQ (reference sequence). Deletions cut 1 base from V and 2 bases from J, with 10 bases between. CDR3 residues: CASSLGQEPTDTQYF. CDR3 coding DNA: TGTGCCAGCAGCTTAGGTCAGGAGCCCACAGATACGCAGTATTTT.

The CDR3 sequence is CASSTHPPSNEKLFF. The CDR3 bases are TGTGCCAGCAGCACCCATCCCCCCTCGAATGAAAAACTGTTTTTT. The V and J genes are TRBV7-9 and TRBJ1-4; D call uncertain. Trimming removed 5 bases from V and 5 bases from J, with 15 bases in between. This CDR3 has 15 amino acids. From germline, CDR1 is SEHNR and CDR2 FQNEAQ (reference sequence).

The V and J genes are TRBV28 and TRBJ1-1, with D hard to call. Trimming removed 3 bases at V and 2 bases at J, with 4 bases between. This CDR3 contains 12 residues. The germline V gene encodes CDR1 MDHEN and CDR2 SYDVKM. The CDR3 DNA reads TGTGCCAGCAGTTTCACAAACACTGAAGCTTTCTTT. This encodes CASSFTNTEAFF.

This rearrangement joins TRBV4-2 to TRBJ2-3; TRBD2 is a possible D gene (7 bases). This CDR3 is built from 19 residues. Trimming removed 0 bases from V and 0 bases from J, with 19 bases in between. Germline CDR1 LGHNA, CDR2 YNFKEQ. The CDR3 DNA follows: TGTGCCAGCAGCCAAGAGACCCGGGGGGCCCTAGGGAGCACAGATACGCAGTATTTT. It encodes CASSQETRGALGSTDTQYF.

The V call is TRBV6-6, the J call TRBJ2-5; 7 nucleotides line up with TRBD1. Germline V gene sequence: CDR1 MNHNY, CDR2 SVGAGI (reference sequence). Losses at the gene ends were 6 bases for V and 5 bases for J; bases not matched to a gene: 15. The CDR3 totals 16 residues. For the CDR3, the DNA is TGTGCCAGCAGGTCGCACCGGGACAGCGGCCGGGAGACCCAGTACTTC. It specifies CASRSHRDSGRETQYF.

V and J are TRBV4-1 and TRBJ2-5; the D is unclear. The germline CDR1 and CDR2 sequences are MGHRA and YSYEKL. V was cut by 6 bases and J by 7 bases, with 9 bases left in between. The CDR3 runs to 11 residues. The CDR3 DNA reads as TGCGCCAGCAGTACCTTTGGGACCCAGTACTTC. Its protein is CASSTFGTQYF.

The chain has TRBV9 and TRBJ2-7; D is perhaps TRBD1 (5 bases). The CDR3 is 14 residues long. Trimming took off 1 base at V and 2 bases at J, with 10 bases between the two ends. Germline values: CDR1 SGDLS, CDR2 YYNGEE. In nucleotides, the CDR3 is TGTGCCAGCAGCGTATTCGACAGCACCTACGAGCAGTACTTC. Amino acid sequence: CASSVFDSTYEQYF.

The chain joins TRBV30 to TRBJ1-2; D is possibly TRBD1 (5 bases). Between the trimmed V and J ends, which lost 0 bases and 4 bases, there was a span of 15 bases. Germline assignment: CDR1 GTSNPN and CDR2 SVGIG (reference sequence). This CDR3 spans 15 amino acids. CDR3 coding DNA: TGTGCCTGGAGTGTCTGGGGGGGGATCGGCTATGGCTACACCTTC. It encodes CAWSVWGGIGYGYTF.

The V call is TRBV6-5, the J call TRBJ2-1, with D tentatively TRBD1 (6 bases). Germline assignment: CDR1 MNHEY and CDR2 SVGAGI. The CDR3 is made up of 16 amino acids. The V end lost 2 bases, the J end lost 8 bases, and 19 bases lay between the germline ends. CDR3 sequence reads: CASSYAQPLQGYEQFF. For the CDR3, the DNA is TGTGCCAGCAGTTACGCGCAGCCCCTACAGGGCTATGAGCAGTTCTTC.

The rearrangement uses TRBV2 and TRBJ2-1, with D perhaps being TRBD1 or TRBD2 (6 bases each). Trimming stripped 10 bases from V and 0 bases from J, with 16 bases between. Germline V gives CDR1 SNHLY, CDR2 FYNNEI. This CDR3 has 15 residues. This CDR3 reads CAILLGGVSYNEQFF. CDR3 nucleotides: TGTGCCATTCTTCTCGGGGGCGTCTCCTACAATGAGCAGTTCTTC.

The V gene is TRBV18, the J gene TRBJ2-7; 8 nucleotides line up with TRBD1. V gave up 5 bases and J gave up 5 bases; unmatched junction bases: 5. There are 13 residues in the CDR3. Germline values: CDR1 KGHSH, CDR2 LQKENI. This chain's CDR3 is CASSSGGADEQYF. CDR3 bases: TGTGCCAGCTCATCAGGGGGCGCGGACGAGCAGTACTTC.

V usage is TRBV7-9 and J usage is TRBJ2-1, with D perhaps matching TRBD1 (6 bases). Germline-derived CDR1 and CDR2 are SEHNR and FQNEAQ (reference sequence). Trimming removed 1 base at V and 7 bases at J, with 17 bases between. The CDR3 is 16 residues long. CDR3 in DNA: TGTGCCAGCAGCTTAGGTCGGCAGGGGCAGATAAATGAGCAGTTCTTC. Protein product: CASSLGRQGQINEQFF.

This sequence joins TRBV5-8 and TRBJ2-1; 10 bases match TRBD2. Germline lookup yields CDR1 SGHTS and CDR2 YDEGEE. With V trimmed by 2 bases and J by 4 bases, 3 bases remained unmatched. The CDR3 contains 15 residues. Here the CDR3 reads CASSFSGGSYNEQFF. The CDR3 DNA follows: TGTGCCAGCAGCTTTAGCGGGGGGTCTTACAATGAGCAGTTCTTC.

This clone was seen only once. This sequence joins TRBV5-8 and TRBJ1-5; D gene unclear. V was pared by 3 bases and J by 0 bases, with 7 bases between. Germline V lookup: CDR1 SGHTS, CDR2 YDEGEE. This CDR3 region has 14 residues. The CDR3 DNA sequence: TGTGCCAGCAGCTGCGGGGTTAGCAATCAGCCCCAGCATTTT. Translated: CASSCGVSNQPQHF.

The CDR3 sequence is CASSARLAGGSPYNEQFF. In DNA form, the CDR3 reads TGTGCCAGCAGCGCCAGACTAGCGGGGGGCTCCCCCTACAATGAGCAGTTCTTC. The chain joins TRBV7-2 to TRBJ2-1; 13 bases align to TRBD2. Germline assignment: CDR1 SGHTA and CDR2 FQGNSA. The J segment lost 2 bases and the V segment lost 5 bases, leaving 9 bases of the junction unmatched. The CDR3 is made up of 18 amino acids.